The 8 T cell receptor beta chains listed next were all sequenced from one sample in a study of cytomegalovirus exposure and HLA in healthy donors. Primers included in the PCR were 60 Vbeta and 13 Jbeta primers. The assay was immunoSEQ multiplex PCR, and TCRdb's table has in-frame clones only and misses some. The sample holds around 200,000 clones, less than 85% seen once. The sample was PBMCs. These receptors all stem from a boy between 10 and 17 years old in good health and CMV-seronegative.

Here the CDR3 DNA reads TGTGCCAGCAGAAAATCGGGACTAGCGTCCACCGGGGAGCTGTTTTTT. Residues: CASRKSGLASTGELFF. The V call is TRBV11-3, the J call TRBJ2-2, with TRBD2 identical over 10 bases. J gave up 4 bases and V 6 bases, and 8 bases lay outside the gene matches. This CDR3 region has 16 residues. CDR1 and CDR2 (germline): SGHNT, YENEEA.

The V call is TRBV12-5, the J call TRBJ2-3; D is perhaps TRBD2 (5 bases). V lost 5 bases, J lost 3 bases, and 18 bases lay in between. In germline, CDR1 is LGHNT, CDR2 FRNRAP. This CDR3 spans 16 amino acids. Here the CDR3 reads CASGPGVLVMTDTQYF. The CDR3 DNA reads TGTGCTAGTGGTCCTGGCGTACTAGTTATGACAGATACGCAGTATTTT.

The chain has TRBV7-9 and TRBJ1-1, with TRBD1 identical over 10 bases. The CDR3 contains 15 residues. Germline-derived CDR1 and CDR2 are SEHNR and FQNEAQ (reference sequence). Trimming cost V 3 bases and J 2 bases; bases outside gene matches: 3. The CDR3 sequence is CASSFGTGANTEAFF. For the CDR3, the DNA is TGTGCCAGCAGCTTCGGGACAGGGGCTAACACTGAAGCTTTCTTT.

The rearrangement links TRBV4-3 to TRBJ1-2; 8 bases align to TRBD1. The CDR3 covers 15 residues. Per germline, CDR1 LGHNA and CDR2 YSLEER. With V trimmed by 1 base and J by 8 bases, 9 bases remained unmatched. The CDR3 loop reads CASSQAARGQRGYTF. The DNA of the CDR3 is TGCGCCAGCAGCCAAGCTGCCAGGGGGCAAAGGGGCTACACCTTC.

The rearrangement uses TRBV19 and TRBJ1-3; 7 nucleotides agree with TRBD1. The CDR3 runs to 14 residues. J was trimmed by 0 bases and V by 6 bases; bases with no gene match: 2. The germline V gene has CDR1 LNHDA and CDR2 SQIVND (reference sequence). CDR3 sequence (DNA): TGTGCCAGTAGCCGGGACAGCTCTGGAAACACCATATATTTT. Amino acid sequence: CASSRDSSGNTIYF. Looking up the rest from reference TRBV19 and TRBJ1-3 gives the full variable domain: DGGITQSPKYLFRKEGQNVTLSCEQNLNHDAMYWYRQDPGQGLRLIYYSQIVNDFQKGDIAEGYSVSREKKESFPLTVTSAQKNPTAFYLCASSRDSSGNTIYFGEGSWLTVV.

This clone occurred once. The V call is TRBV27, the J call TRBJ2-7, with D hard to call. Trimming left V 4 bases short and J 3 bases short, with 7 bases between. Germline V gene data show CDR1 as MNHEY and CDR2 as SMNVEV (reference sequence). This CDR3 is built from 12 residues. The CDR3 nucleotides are TGTGCCAGCAGTTCTCCAGGCTACGAGCAGTACTTC. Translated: CASSSPGYEQYF.

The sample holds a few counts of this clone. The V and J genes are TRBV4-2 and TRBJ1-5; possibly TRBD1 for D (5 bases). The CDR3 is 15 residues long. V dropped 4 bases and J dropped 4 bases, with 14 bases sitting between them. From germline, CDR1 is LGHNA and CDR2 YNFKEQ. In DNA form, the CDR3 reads TGTGCCAGCAGCCGGGGCCCCGAGCCGAATCAGCCCCAGCATTTT. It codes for CASSRGPEPNQPQHF.

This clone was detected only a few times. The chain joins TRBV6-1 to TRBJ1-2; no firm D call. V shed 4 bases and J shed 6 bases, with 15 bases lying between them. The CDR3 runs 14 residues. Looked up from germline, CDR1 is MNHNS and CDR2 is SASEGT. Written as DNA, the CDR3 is TGTGCCAGCAGTGCCCCGGGCCCCGGGGATGGCTACACCTTC. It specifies CASSAPGPGDGYTF.